This is a list of T cell receptor beta chains from one sample in a study of regulatory T cells in long-lasting Graves disease. TCRdb passed the multiplex PCR reads through MiXCR, listing each CDR3 protein once. Seen here are about 430,000 distinct CDR3 sequences, roughly 21% observed once, and the top ten hold roughly an eighth. Material: peripheral blood mononuclear cells (PBMCs), obtained when the disease was refractory, from a patient treated with antithyroid drugs. These receptors originate from a female donor with Graves disease. Each CDR3 is given with its conserved first and last residue. The D gene is left open where the match is weak. Size values are once, few and many counts, or a class for expanded clones, and some rows have none.

J gene: TRBJ1-2
D gene: .
V gene: TRBV4-1
clone size: few
CDR3 protein: CASSQDRVNYGYTF
CDR3 DNA: TGCGCCAGCAGCCAAGATAGGGTAAACTATGGCTACACCTTC

J gene: TRBJ1-5
D gene: .
V gene: TRBV6-1
clone size: many
CDR3 protein: CASTRGTDLSNQPQHF
CDR3 DNA: TGTGCCAGCACCCGGGGAACAGACCTTAGCAATCAGCCCCAGCATTTT

J gene: TRBJ1-2
D gene: .
V gene: TRBV29-1
clone size: .
CDR3 protein: CSVVQGPSYTF
CDR3 DNA: TGCAGCGTTGTTCAGGGTCCTAGCTACACCTTC

J gene: TRBJ2-4
D gene: TRBD2
V gene: TRBV15
clone size: few
CDR3 protein: CATSRARTSGTDLAKNIQYF
CDR3 DNA: TGTGCCACCAGCAGAGCAAGGACTAGCGGGACCGACCTAGCCAAAAACATTCAGTACTTC

J gene: TRBJ2-7
D gene: TRBD1
V gene: TRBV7-9
clone size: few
CDR3 protein: CASSLLPGTASSYEQYF
CDR3 DNA: TGTGCCAGCAGCTTACTCCCCGGGACAGCCAGCTCCTACGAGCAGTACTTC

J gene: TRBJ1-1
D gene: .
V gene: TRBV25-1
clone size: many
CDR3 protein: CASSDNRGNTEAFF
CDR3 DNA: TGTGCCAGCAGCGATAACAGAGGGAACACTGAAGCTTTCTTT

J gene: TRBJ2-1
D gene: .
V gene: TRBV2
clone size: .
CDR3 protein: CASARLATNNEQFF
CDR3 DNA: TGTGCCAGCGCTAGGCTAGCGACCAACAATGAGCAGTTCTTC

J gene: TRBJ2-1
D gene: .
V gene: TRBV2
clone size: many
CDR3 protein: CASGGLASYNEQFF
CDR3 DNA: TGTGCCAGCGGGGGACTGGCCTCCTACAATGAGCAGTTCTTC

J gene: TRBJ2-7
D gene: .
V gene: TRBV28
clone size: many
CDR3 protein: CASSGTEPYEQYF
CDR3 DNA: TGTGCCAGCAGTGGCACGGAACCCTACGAGCAGTACTTC

J gene: TRBJ2-1
D gene: TRBD2
V gene: TRBV6-2/TRBV6-3
clone size: .
CDR3 protein: CASLRAGGANNEQFF
CDR3 DNA: TGTGCCAGCCTTCGAGCGGGAGGGGCGAACAATGAGCAGTTCTTC

J gene: TRBJ2-7
D gene: .
V gene: TRBV2
clone size: many
CDR3 protein: CASSGSTGDYEQYF
CDR3 DNA: TGTGCCAGCAGTGGTAGTACCGGAGACTACGAGCAGTACTTC

J gene: TRBJ1-1
D gene: .
V gene: TRBV4-1
clone size: .
CDR3 protein: CASSQRQESNTEAFF
CDR3 DNA: TGCGCCAGCAGCCAGAGGCAGGAGTCGAACACTGAAGCTTTCTTT

J gene: TRBJ1-6
D gene: .
V gene: TRBV7-6
clone size: .
CDR3 protein: CASSLVGESGNSPLHF
CDR3 DNA: TGTGCCAGCAGCTTAGTTGGGGAATCGGGAAATTCACCCCTCCACTTT

J gene: TRBJ1-2
D gene: .
V gene: TRBV14
clone size: .
CDR3 protein: CASSQDFLGYTF
CDR3 DNA: TGTGCCAGCAGCCAAGATTTCCTCGGCTACACCTTC

J gene: TRBJ2-7
D gene: TRBD2
V gene: TRBV2
clone size: many
CDR3 protein: CASNSGLGTGGDF
CDR3 DNA: TGTGCCAGCAACTCCGGGCTGGGGACGGGAGGGGACTTC

J gene: TRBJ1-1
D gene: .
V gene: TRBV10-1
clone size: few
CDR3 protein: CASSEFDSPAFF
CDR3 DNA: TGCGCCAGCAGTGAATTCGACAGTCCAGCTTTCTTT

J gene: TRBJ2-3
D gene: .
V gene: TRBV11-2
clone size: .
CDR3 protein: CASSPTGLPTDTQYF
CDR3 DNA: TGTGCCAGCAGCCCCACGGGGCTCCCCACAGATACGCAGTATTTT

J gene: TRBJ2-7
D gene: .
V gene: TRBV29-1
clone size: many
CDR3 protein: CSVEDLNEQYF
CDR3 DNA: TGCAGCGTTGAAGATTTGAACGAGCAGTACTTC

J gene: TRBJ2-7
D gene: .
V gene: TRBV3-1
clone size: .
CDR3 protein: CASSQGASVTYEQYF
CDR3 DNA: TGTGCCAGCAGCCAAGGGGCTAGCGTTACCTACGAGCAGTACTTC

J gene: TRBJ2-7
D gene: TRBD2
V gene: TRBV10-3
clone size: .
CDR3 protein: CAISRGAGGPYEQYF
CDR3 DNA: TGTGCCATCAGTCGTGGGGCGGGAGGGCCTTACGAGCAGTACTTC

J gene: TRBJ2-7
D gene: TRBD1
V gene: TRBV6-1
clone size: many
CDR3 protein: CASSEEIDRVLYEQYF
CDR3 DNA: TGTGCCAGCAGTGAAGAAATTGACAGGGTACTCTACGAGCAGTACTTC

J gene: TRBJ1-2
D gene: .
V gene: TRBV30
clone size: .
CDR3 protein: CAWSVDRNYGYTF
CDR3 DNA: TGTGCCTGGAGTGTAGACAGAAACTATGGCTACACCTTC

J gene: TRBJ1-1
D gene: .
V gene: TRBV12-3/TRBV12-4
clone size: many
CDR3 protein: CASSFFLTEAFF
CDR3 DNA: TGTGCCAGCAGTTTTTTCCTAACTGAAGCTTTCTTT

J gene: TRBJ2-1
D gene: TRBD2
V gene: TRBV20-1
clone size: .
CDR3 protein: CSVPAGGPRNEQFF
CDR3 DNA: TGCAGTGTGCCAGCGGGAGGGCCAAGGAATGAGCAGTTCTTC

J gene: TRBJ2-7
D gene: .
V gene: TRBV6-5
clone size: .
CDR3 protein: CASSYWGEQYF
CDR3 DNA: TGTGCCAGCAGTTACTGGGGCGAGCAGTACTTC

J gene: TRBJ1-1
D gene: .
V gene: TRBV5-1
clone size: few
CDR3 protein: CASSLGAGANTEAFF
CDR3 DNA: TGCGCCAGCAGCTTGGGTGCGGGGGCCAACACTGAAGCTTTCTTT

J gene: TRBJ1-2
D gene: .
V gene: TRBV2
clone size: many
CDR3 protein: CASSEQEHGYTF
CDR3 DNA: TGTGCCAGCAGTGAACAGGAGCATGGCTACACCTTC

J gene: TRBJ1-4
D gene: TRBD1
V gene: TRBV20-1
clone size: few
CDR3 protein: CSARPGTGGVEKLFF
CDR3 DNA: TGCAGTGCTAGACCGGGGACAGGGGGGGTGGAAAAACTGTTTTTT

J gene: TRBJ1-1
D gene: .
V gene: TRBV7-3
clone size: few
CDR3 protein: CASSLGDLDTEAFF
CDR3 DNA: TGTGCCAGCAGCTTGGGGGATCTGGACACTGAAGCTTTCTTT

J gene: TRBJ2-1
D gene: .
V gene: TRBV24-1
clone size: .
CDR3 protein: CATSDFRRELSYNEQFF
CDR3 DNA: TGTGCCACCAGTGATTTTCGTCGGGAGTTATCCTACAATGAGCAGTTCTTC

J gene: TRBJ1-4
D gene: .
V gene: TRBV29-1
clone size: few
CDR3 protein: CSVREADEKLFF
CDR3 DNA: TGCAGCGTCAGGGAGGCCGATGAAAAACTGTTTTTT

J gene: TRBJ2-2
D gene: .
V gene: TRBV6-1
clone size: many
CDR3 protein: CASSSEYYGELFF
CDR3 DNA: TGTGCCAGCAGCTCAGAGTATTACGGGGAGCTGTTTTTT

J gene: TRBJ2-1
D gene: TRBD2
V gene: TRBV12-3/TRBV12-4
clone size: few
CDR3 protein: CASRPLLAINEQFF
CDR3 DNA: TGTGCCAGCAGACCCTTACTAGCGATAAATGAGCAGTTCTTC

J gene: TRBJ1-3
D gene: .
V gene: TRBV6-1
clone size: many
CDR3 protein: CASSREDTIYF
CDR3 DNA: TGTGCCAGCTCTCGGGAGGACACCATATATTTT

J gene: TRBJ1-5
D gene: .
V gene: TRBV19
clone size: few
CDR3 protein: CASSLRDRGVEINQPQHF
CDR3 DNA: TGTGCCAGTAGTCTCCGGGACCGGGGAGTTGAGATCAATCAGCCCCAGCATTTT

J gene: TRBJ2-7
D gene: .
V gene: TRBV3-1
clone size: many
CDR3 protein: CASSQDLGGTYEQYF
CDR3 DNA: TGTGCCAGCAGCCAAGATCTTGGGGGGACCTACGAGCAGTACTTC

J gene: TRBJ1-1
D gene: .
V gene: TRBV5-1
clone size: .
CDR3 protein: CASAPDPRTPEAFF
CDR3 DNA: TGCGCCAGCGCCCCAGACCCTCGGACGCCTGAAGCTTTCTTT

J gene: TRBJ2-1
D gene: .
V gene: TRBV11-2
clone size: .
CDR3 protein: CASSQGASSYNEQFF
CDR3 DNA: TGTGCCAGCAGCCAGGGAGCTAGTTCCTACAATGAGCAGTTCTTC

J gene: TRBJ1-5
D gene: .
V gene: TRBV28
clone size: many
CDR3 protein: CASSFLGIGNQPQHF
CDR3 DNA: TGTGCCAGCAGTTTTCTGGGGATTGGCAATCAGCCCCAGCATTTT

J gene: TRBJ1-2
D gene: TRBD1
V gene: TRBV20-1
clone size: .
CDR3 protein: CSATRDRGYGYTF
CDR3 DNA: TGCAGTGCAACCCGGGACAGGGGTTATGGCTACACCTTC

J gene: TRBJ2-7
D gene: TRBD2
V gene: TRBV20-1
clone size: few
CDR3 protein: CSAPSAGETSYEQYF
CDR3 DNA: TGCAGTGCTCCTTCGGCGGGAGAGACTTCCTACGAGCAGTACTTC

J gene: TRBJ1-6
D gene: .
V gene: TRBV7-9
clone size: many
CDR3 protein: CASSLASLGGNSPLHF
CDR3 DNA: TGTGCCAGCAGCTTAGCGTCCTTGGGAGGCAATTCACCCCTCCACTTT

J gene: TRBJ1-5
D gene: TRBD1
V gene: TRBV24-1
clone size: few
CDR3 protein: CATGGTENQPQHF
CDR3 DNA: TGTGCCACCGGAGGGACAGAGAATCAGCCCCAGCATTTT

J gene: TRBJ2-5
D gene: .
V gene: TRBV7-2
clone size: .
CDR3 protein: CASSLEGPTARETQYF
CDR3 DNA: TGTGCCAGCAGCTTAGAAGGTCCGACAGCGCGAGAGACCCAGTACTTC

J gene: TRBJ2-7
D gene: .
V gene: TRBV2
clone size: many
CDR3 protein: CASTLSNEQYF
CDR3 DNA: TGTGCCAGCACCCTTTCGAACGAGCAGTACTTC

J gene: TRBJ2-3
D gene: .
V gene: TRBV28
clone size: .
CDR3 protein: CASSPPFGGITDTQYF
CDR3 DNA: TGTGCCAGCAGTCCCCCATTTGGGGGAATCACAGATACGCAGTATTTT

J gene: TRBJ2-1
D gene: .
V gene: TRBV7-9
clone size: .
CDR3 protein: CASSLFQRGQFF
CDR3 DNA: TGTGCCAGCAGCTTATTTCAAAGGGGGCAGTTCTTC

J gene: TRBJ2-7
D gene: .
V gene: TRBV5-1
clone size: few
CDR3 protein: CASSLDNWYEQYF
CDR3 DNA: TGCGCCAGCAGCTTGGACAACTGGTACGAGCAGTACTTC

J gene: TRBJ2-2
D gene: .
V gene: TRBV28
clone size: .
CDR3 protein: CASSDPTVNTGELFF
CDR3 DNA: TGTGCCAGCAGTGACCCGACAGTGAACACCGGGGAGCTGTTTTTT

J gene: TRBJ2-7
D gene: TRBD2
V gene: TRBV28
clone size: many
CDR3 protein: CASHAGGSYEQYF
CDR3 DNA: TGTGCCTCTCATGCGGGGGGCTCCTACGAGCAGTACTTC

J gene: TRBJ2-3
D gene: .
V gene: TRBV7-3
clone size: .
CDR3 protein: CASSQIGTGSSTDTQYF
CDR3 DNA: TGTGCCAGCAGCCAAATCGGGACTGGATCTAGCACAGATACGCAGTATTTT

J gene: TRBJ1-1
D gene: .
V gene: TRBV6-2/TRBV6-3
clone size: many
CDR3 protein: CASSYSIAPGGTEAFF
CDR3 DNA: TGTGCCAGCAGTTACTCGATAGCCCCGGGGGGAACTGAAGCTTTCTTT

J gene: TRBJ2-2
D gene: TRBD2
V gene: TRBV10-3
clone size: few
CDR3 protein: CAISESHSGTFGELFF
CDR3 DNA: TGTGCCATCAGTGAGTCTCATAGCGGGACCTTCGGGGAGCTGTTTTTT

J gene: TRBJ2-7
D gene: TRBD2
V gene: TRBV5-1
clone size: many
CDR3 protein: CASSLDSGGSNEQYF
CDR3 DNA: TGCGCCAGCAGCTTGGATTCCGGCGGGAGCAACGAGCAGTACTTC

J gene: TRBJ2-7
D gene: TRBD1
V gene: TRBV19
clone size: .
CDR3 protein: CASRTGTGASYEQYF
CDR3 DNA: TGTGCCAGTAGAACCGGGACAGGGGCGTCCTACGAGCAGTACTTC

J gene: TRBJ1-5
D gene: .
V gene: TRBV6-1
clone size: many
CDR3 protein: CASSEAHTPYSNQPQHF
CDR3 DNA: TGTGCCAGCAGTGAAGCGCATACACCGTATAGCAATCAGCCCCAGCATTTT

J gene: TRBJ2-7
D gene: .
V gene: TRBV28
clone size: many
CDR3 protein: CASSLQGPNWEQYF
CDR3 DNA: TGTGCCAGCAGTTTACAGGGACCGAATTGGGAGCAGTACTTC

J gene: TRBJ1-2
D gene: TRBD1
V gene: TRBV28
clone size: many
CDR3 protein: CATFSSGTGANYGYTF
CDR3 DNA: TGTGCCACCTTCTCTTCCGGGACAGGGGCTAACTATGGCTACACCTTC

J gene: TRBJ2-7
D gene: .
V gene: TRBV20-1
clone size: many
CDR3 protein: CSARVERQGGEQYF
CDR3 DNA: TGCAGTGCTAGAGTTGAGCGGCAAGGGGGGGAGCAGTACTTC